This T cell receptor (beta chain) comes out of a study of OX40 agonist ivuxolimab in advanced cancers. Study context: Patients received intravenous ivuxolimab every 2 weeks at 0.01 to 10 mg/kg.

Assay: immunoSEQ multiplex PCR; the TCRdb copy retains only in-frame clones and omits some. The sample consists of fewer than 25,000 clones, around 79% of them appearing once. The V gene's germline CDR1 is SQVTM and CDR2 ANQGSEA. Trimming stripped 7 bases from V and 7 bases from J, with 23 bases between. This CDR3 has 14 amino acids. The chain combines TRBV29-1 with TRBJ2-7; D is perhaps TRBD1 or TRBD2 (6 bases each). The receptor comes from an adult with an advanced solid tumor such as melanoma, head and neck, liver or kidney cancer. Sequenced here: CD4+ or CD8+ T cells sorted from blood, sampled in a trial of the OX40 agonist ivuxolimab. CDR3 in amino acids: CSETFRGLGEEQYF. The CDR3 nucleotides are TGCAGCGAAACGTTTCGGGGGCTCGGGGAGGAGCAGTACTTC.